The 29 T cell receptor beta chains below come from one sample, sequenced in a study of blood T cell repertoires in COVID-19. Clones were sequenced by immunoSEQ multiplex PCR, and TCRdb holds only the in-frame ones, with some missing. The top ten clones hold 4.5% to 5% of a sample with about 110,000 clones, 70% to 90% of them seen once. Sequenced input: peripheral blood. The receptors stem from a human donor in a cohort sampled during active COVID-19.

The rearrangement joins TRBV19 to TRBJ2-3; a possible D gene is TRBD1 (5 bases). The CDR3 consists of 16 residues. V gave up 7 bases and J gave up 4 bases, with 21 bases separating them. Germline V CDR1 and CDR2: LNHDA, SQIVND (reference sequence). CDR3 DNA sequence: TGTGCCAGTATGCCCCTAACCCGTCAAGGGGCAGATACGCAGTATTTT. Translating gives CASMPLTRQGADTQYF.

This chain connects TRBV4-2 to TRBJ1-6; TRBD1 might be the D (5 bases). Germline V gene sequence: CDR1 LGHNA, CDR2 YNFKEQ. Trimming left V 6 bases short and J 8 bases short, with 11 bases between. This CDR3 region has 13 residues. The CDR3 bases are TGTGCCAGCAGTCCAGGGTTATATTCACCCCTCCACTTT. Translation: CASSPGLYSPLHF.

This chain connects TRBV5-1 to TRBJ2-5; a possible D gene is TRBD1 (6 bases). The V gene's germline CDR1 is SGHRS and CDR2 YFSETQ. Trimming cost V 4 bases and J 3 bases, with 10 bases left between them. This CDR3 has 13 residues. CDR3 loop: CASSGGQKETQYF. The CDR3 nucleotides are TGCGCCAGCAGCGGTGGACAGAAAGAGACCCAGTACTTC.

The chain links TRBV28 to TRBJ1-4; weak D call: TRBD1 (6 bases). In germline, CDR1 is MDHEN, CDR2 SYDVKM. This CDR3 has 15 residues. Trimming pared 5 bases from V and 3 bases from J, leaving 13 bases between. CDR3 residues: CASSPAGQPNEKLFF. CDR3 nucleotide sequence: TGTGCCAGCAGTCCTGCAGGACAGCCTAATGAAAAACTGTTTTTT.

The V gene is TRBV18, the J gene TRBJ2-5, with D possibly matching TRBD2 (7 bases). Trimming pared 0 bases from V and 0 bases from J, leaving 14 bases between. CDR3 length equals 17 residues. Germline V gives CDR1 KGHSH, CDR2 LQKENI. The CDR3 nucleotides read TGTGCCAGCTCACCACCGCCCGCGGGGGCTAACCAAGAGACCCAGTACTTC. Translating gives CASSPPPAGANQETQYF.

V is TRBV11-1 and J is TRBJ1-5; 7 bases map to TRBD1. The CDR3 length is 13 residues. Germline V lookup: CDR1 SGHAT, CDR2 FQDESV (reference sequence). V trimming: 4 bases; J trimming: 7 bases; junction bases outside the gene matches: 4. The CDR3 loop is CASSSSDRQPQHF. CDR3 nucleotides: TGTGCCAGCAGCTCCTCGGACAGGCAGCCCCAGCATTTT.

CDR3 residues: CASRSPGIGVSEKLFF. In nucleotides, the CDR3 is TGTGCCAGTAGGTCCCCGGGGATAGGAGTGAGTGAAAAACTGTTTTTT. The chain recombines TRBV19 with TRBJ1-4; no clear D. The CDR3 has 16 residues. Germline loops: CDR1 LNHDA, CDR2 SQIVND (reference sequence). Trimming pared 6 bases from V and 7 bases from J, leaving 21 bases between. Full variable domain (missing parts from reference TRBV19 and TRBJ1-4): DGGITQSPKYLFRKEGQNVTLSCEQNLNHDAMYWYRQDPGQGLRLIYYSQIVNDFQKGDIAEGYSVSREKKESFPLTVTSAQKNPTAFYLCASRSPGIGVSEKLFFGSGTQLSVL.

The chain couples TRBV27 to TRBJ2-7, with D unclear. CDR1 is MNHEY, CDR2 SMNVEV, per germline (reference sequence). The CDR3 is made up of 11 amino acids. Trimming took 2 bases from V and 4 from J, leaving 3 bases between them. The chain's CDR3 is CASSLEYEQYF. The CDR3 DNA reads as TGTGCCAGCAGTTTAGAGTACGAGCAGTACTTC.

The chain joins TRBV6-6 to TRBJ2-7, with 7 bases that match TRBD1. Germline V CDR1 and CDR2: MNHNY, SVGAGI (reference sequence). This CDR3 has 13 amino acids. J gave up 5 bases and V 6 bases, and 7 bases lay outside the gene matches. CDR3: CASSFTGENEQYF. CDR3 nucleotides: TGTGCCAGCAGCTTTACAGGGGAGAACGAGCAGTACTTC.

The gene calls are TRBV6-5 and TRBJ2-7, with D unresolved. V was trimmed by 6 bases and J by 3 bases, leaving 6 bases between them. CDR3 size: 11 residues. Germline V lookup: CDR1 MNHEY, CDR2 SVGAGI. CDR3: CASRHDYEQYF. DNA for the CDR3: TGTGCCAGCAGACACGACTACGAGCAGTACTTC.

This clone was detected only once. The chain combines TRBV5-5 with TRBJ1-2; 7 positions agree with TRBD1. The CDR3 loop spans 15 amino acids. Germline V CDR1 and CDR2: SGHKS, YYEKEE (reference sequence). The ends lost 1 base at V and 3 bases at J; junction bases unmatched: 6. The CDR3 spells CASSLSQQGYYGYTF. CDR3 nucleotide sequence: TGTGCCAGCAGCTTGTCCCAACAGGGGTACTATGGCTACACCTTC.

The chain is built from TRBV5-6 and TRBJ1-2; 9 bases agree with TRBD1. There are 13 residues in the CDR3. The ends lost 4 bases at V and 3 bases at J; junction bases unmatched: 1. In germline, CDR1 is SGHDT, CDR2 YYEEEE. In DNA form, the CDR3 reads TGTGCCAGCAGCCGGACAGGGGACTATGGCTACACCTTC. Translated, it gives CASSRTGDYGYTF.

V and J are TRBV7-8 and TRBJ2-6, with D possibly matching TRBD2 (6 bases). Trimming removed 1 base at V and 2 bases at J, with 6 bases between. Germline V gene lookup returns CDR1 SGHVS and CDR2 FQNEAQ. The CDR3 is 15 residues long. DNA for the CDR3: TGTGCCAGCAGCTTAGGGGGGGCTGGGGCCAACGTCCTGACTTTC. Encoded protein: CASSLGGAGANVLTF.

This chain connects TRBV4-1 to TRBJ2-7; 11 bases agree with TRBD2. Trimming took 1 base from V and 3 from J; bases not matched to a gene: 8. Per germline, CDR1 MGHRA and CDR2 YSYEKL. This CDR3 contains 17 residues. The CDR3 loop is CASSQATGTSGYYEQYF. In DNA, the CDR3 is TGCGCCAGCAGCCAAGCGACCGGGACTAGCGGATACTACGAGCAGTACTTC.

This clone showed up just a few times. This rearrangement joins TRBV18 to TRBJ2-7, with D possibly matching TRBD1 (6 bases). The CDR3 covers 14 residues. Trimming removed 5 bases at V and 2 bases at J, with 13 bases between. Germline values: CDR1 KGHSH, CDR2 LQKENI. The CDR3 sequence is CASSSADRTYEQYF. CDR3 nucleotides: TGTGCCAGCTCATCCGCTGACAGGACCTACGAGCAGTACTTC.

V and J are TRBV27 and TRBJ2-7, with D possibly TRBD2 on 5 matching bases. The V gene lost 5 bases and the J gene lost 3 bases, with 17 bases spanning the gap. The CDR3 totals 15 residues. Germline V gene sequence: CDR1 MNHEY, CDR2 SMNVEV (reference sequence). The CDR3 spells CASSLSGPLIYEQYF. The CDR3 DNA follows: TGTGCCAGCAGTCTCAGCGGTCCTCTAATCTACGAGCAGTACTTC.

V gene TRBV19 combines with J gene TRBJ1-5, with D possibly TRBD1 on 6 matching bases. The CDR3 extends over 13 amino acids. CDR1 LNHDA and CDR2 SQIVND come from the germline V gene (reference sequence). Trimming took 6 bases from V and 4 from J, leaving 10 bases between them. CDR3 sequence: CASSRTDNQPQHF. The CDR3 DNA reads TGTGCCAGTAGCAGGACAGATAATCAGCCCCAGCATTTT.

CDR3 amino acids: CATSQGLAGGTDTQYF. The DNA of the CDR3 is TGTGCCACCAGCCAAGGTCTAGCGGGGGGCACAGATACGCAGTATTTT. The chain carries TRBV15 and TRBJ2-3, with 10 bases aligning to TRBD2. Germline V gene lookup returns CDR1 LNHNV and CDR2 YYDKDF (reference sequence). This CDR3 region has 16 residues. V shed 5 bases and J 1 base; nucleotides not matched to a gene: 6.

The chain recombines TRBV6-5 with TRBJ1-1; TRBD1 matches at 8 bases. Trimming at V came to 0 bases and at J to 3 bases, leaving 6 bases not matched to a gene. CDR1 and CDR2 (germline): MNHEY, SVGAGI. CDR3 length equals 16 residues. CDR3 amino acids: CASSYSTGVLDTEAFF. CDR3 DNA sequence: TGTGCCAGCAGTTACTCGACAGGGGTTCTTGACACTGAAGCTTTCTTT.

The chain is built from TRBV3-1 (or the pseudogene TRBV3-2) and TRBJ1-2; D unresolved. The CDR3 extends over 13 amino acids. CDR1 LGHDT and CDR2 YNNKEL come from the germline V gene (reference sequence). V was pared by 1 base and J by 8 bases, with 11 bases between. CDR3 in amino acids: CASSQGRSGGYTF. The DNA for the CDR3 is TGTGCCAGCAGCCAAGGGAGATCCGGAGGCTACACCTTC.

This rearrangement joins TRBV11-2 to TRBJ2-7, with a weak D call TRBD1 (5 bases). The CDR3 totals 14 residues. Looked up from germline, CDR1 is SGHAT and CDR2 is FQNNGV. Trimming removed 5 bases at V and 2 bases at J, with 13 bases between. CDR3: CASSPRTKTYEQYF. CDR3 nucleotide sequence: TGTGCCAGCAGCCCCAGGACAAAAACCTACGAGCAGTACTTC.

Within the sample, this clone is medium-sized. This sequence joins TRBV7-8 and TRBJ1-4; 8 positions match TRBD1. Germline V gives CDR1 SGHVS, CDR2 FQNEAQ. Germline trimming cut 7 bases from V and 3 bases from J; bases unmatched to any gene: 1. The CDR3 loop spans 13 amino acids. CDR3 sequence (DNA): TGTGCCAGCAACAGGGGGGCTAATGAAAAACTGTTTTTT. Translation: CASNRGANEKLFF. Using reference TRBV7-8 and TRBJ1-4 for the parts outside the CDR3, the full variable domain is GAGVSQSPRYKVAKRGQDVALRCDPISGHVSLFWYQQALGQGPEFLTYFQNEAQLDKSGLPSDRFFAERPEGSVSTLKIQRTQQEDSAVYLCASNRGANEKLFFGSGTQLSVL.

This rearrangement joins TRBV7-9 to TRBJ2-4; weak D call: TRBD2 (5 bases). The V and J ends lost 2 bases and 1 base respectively, with 15 bases between them. The CDR3 covers 17 residues. Looked up from germline, CDR1 is SEHNR and CDR2 is FQNEAQ (reference sequence). The CDR3 coding sequence is TGTGCCAGCAGCTTAATTTTGGGGAGCACCGCCAAAAACATTCAGTACTTC. This codes for CASSLILGSTAKNIQYF.

The chain combines TRBV14 with TRBJ2-1; 9 bases match TRBD1. CDR1 is SGHDN, CDR2 FVKESK, per germline. With 1 base clipped from V and 7 bases from J, the junction kept 11 bases outside the gene matches. The CDR3 length is 17 residues. The DNA for the CDR3 is TGTGCCAGCAGCCAAGTTAACAGGGGGCAGCCTGGGAATGAGCAGTTCTTC. This sequence encodes CASSQVNRGQPGNEQFF.

This chain links TRBV18 with TRBJ1-4, with D hard to call. The CDR3 totals 15 residues. Looked up from germline, CDR1 is KGHSH and CDR2 is LQKENI. The V end was cut by 5 bases, the J end by 3 bases, with 13 bases between. The CDR3 coding sequence is TGTGCCAGCTCATCTTCGGGGTTCGCTAATGAAAAACTGTTTTTT. Translated, it gives CASSSSGFANEKLFF. Filled out from reference TRBV18 and TRBJ1-4, the complete variable domain reads NAGVMQNPRHLVRRRGQEARLRCSPMKGHSHVYWYRQLPEEGLKFMVYLQKENIIDESGMPKERFSAEFPKEGPSILRIQQVVRGDSAAYFCASSSSGFANEKLFFGSGTQLSVL.

The chain employs TRBV19 and TRBJ1-5; 10 bases align to TRBD1. The CDR3 runs 19 residues. The V segment lost 10 bases and the J segment 0 bases; nucleotides outside the gene matches: 18. Germline CDR1 and CDR2: LNHDA and SQIVND (reference sequence). The CDR3 DNA sequence: TGTGCCACCTCTGGGGGACAGGGGCCCCCCCATCGTAGCAATCAGCCCCAGCATTTT. Amino acid sequence: CATSGGQGPPHRSNQPQHF.

The V call is TRBV11-1, the J call TRBJ2-5; 11 bases match TRBD2. The CDR3 length is 16 residues. Per germline, CDR1 SGHAT and CDR2 FQDESV (reference sequence). V lost 4 bases, J lost 3 bases, and 7 bases stayed unmatched. CDR3 region: CASSWDKGLAEETQYF. CDR3 nucleotide sequence: TGTGCCAGCAGCTGGGATAAGGGACTAGCGGAAGAGACCCAGTACTTC. The whole variable domain, remainder taken from reference TRBV11-1 and TRBJ2-5, is EAEVAQSPRYKITEKSQAVAFWCDPISGHATLYWYRQILGQGPELLVQFQDESVVDDSQLPKDRFSAERLKGVDSTLKIQPAELGDSAMYLCASSWDKGLAEETQYFGPGTRLLVL.

The rearrangement uses TRBV4-3 and TRBJ2-7, with 10 bases fitting TRBD2. V shed 0 bases, J shed 3 bases, and the junction held 8 bases outside the gene matches. The CDR3 sequence is 17 residues long. The V gene's germline CDR1 is LGHNA and CDR2 YSLEER. In DNA form, the CDR3 reads TGCGCCAGCAGCCAAGAACCCCGGACTAGCGGAAGCTACGAGCAGTACTTC. Translating gives CASSQEPRTSGSYEQYF.

This clone is a singleton in its sample. V gene TRBV7-2 combines with J gene TRBJ2-2, with D tentatively TRBD1 (5 bases). The CDR3 consists of 15 residues. V shed 1 base and J shed 5 bases, with 11 bases lying between them. Germline values: CDR1 SGHTA, CDR2 FQGNSA. DNA of the CDR3: TGTGCCAGCAGCTTAGTAGGGGTTGGGACCGGGGAGCTGTTTTTT. Translating gives CASSLVGVGTGELFF.